The 24 T cell receptor beta chains given below trace back to one sample, sequenced in a study of Ad26.COV2.S vaccination and SARS-CoV-2 variants. The protocol was immunoSEQ multiplex PCR, while the TCRdb copy is restricted to in-frame clones and leaves out a portion. The data contain 100,000 or so clones, about 78% of them singletons. The input for sequencing was peripheral blood, taken after recovery from COVID-19. These receptors were obtained from a human donor who had recovered from COVID-19.

The chain links TRBV24-1 to TRBJ2-2; 7 bases agree with TRBD1. Germline V gene data show CDR1 as KGHDR and CDR2 as SFDVKD. The V and J ends lost 8 bases and 5 bases, in that order; junction bases with no gene match: 4. The CDR3 extends over 13 amino acids. CDR3 sequence reads: CATKTGQTGELFF. CDR3 DNA sequence: TGTGCCACCAAGACAGGGCAGACCGGGGAGCTGTTTTTT.

This chain connects TRBV28 to TRBJ2-1; 13 nucleotides line up with TRBD2. Germline V gene sequence: CDR1 MDHEN, CDR2 SYDVKM. This CDR3 is 16 amino acids long. The V and J ends lost 6 bases and 7 bases, in that order; junction bases with no gene match: 9. The CDR3 sequence is CASSSTSGGAENEQFF. The DNA for the CDR3 is TGTGCCAGCAGCTCAACTAGCGGGGGGGCCGAGAATGAGCAGTTCTTC.

The CDR3 DNA reads TGTGCTAGTGGTTTGGGCCAGCTCCAAGAGACCCAGTACTTC. Amino acids: CASGLGQLQETQYF. V gene TRBV12-5 combines with J gene TRBJ2-5; D gene uncertain. The CDR3 length is 14 residues. Germline V gene data show CDR1 as LGHNT and CDR2 as FRNRAP. V dropped 1 base and J dropped 1 base, with 7 bases sitting between them.

The V call is TRBV5-4, the J call TRBJ2-7, with D maybe TRBD2 (6 bases). V was trimmed by 7 bases and J by 0 bases, leaving 20 bases between them. CDR1 and CDR2 from the germline V gene are SGHNT and YYREEE (reference sequence). The CDR3 totals 16 residues. The CDR3 DNA reads TGTGCCAGCTCCCCCTTGGGCGGGACGGACTCCTACGAGCAGTACTTC. Residues: CASSPLGGTDSYEQYF.

The chain has TRBV19 and TRBJ1-1, with no clear D. Trimming took off 3 bases at V and 5 bases at J, with 13 bases between the two ends. From germline, CDR1 is LNHDA and CDR2 SQIVND (reference sequence). The CDR3 extends over 14 amino acids. The CDR3, as DNA: TGTGCCAGTAGTATGCGCTCGTCTGAGACTGAAGCTTTCTTT. Its translation: CASSMRSSETEAFF.

The chain couples TRBV4-1 to TRBJ2-1; 15 bases match TRBD2. CDR1 is MGHRA and CDR2 is YSYEKL in the germline V gene. CDR3 length equals 20 residues. The V and J ends lost 0 bases and 1 base, in that order; junction bases with no gene match: 7. This chain's CDR3 is CASSQDGGLAGGVSYNEQFF. The CDR3 coding sequence is TGCGCCAGCAGCCAAGATGGGGGACTAGCGGGGGGCGTATCCTACAATGAGCAGTTCTTC.

The rearrangement joins TRBV6-6 to TRBJ1-1, with D unclear. Trimming shortened V by 4 bases and J by 4 bases, and 10 bases separated the two germline ends. Germline V gives CDR1 MNHNY, CDR2 SVGAGI (reference sequence). The CDR3 consists of 13 residues. CDR3 region: CASSFAVGTEAFF. In DNA, the CDR3 is TGTGCCAGCAGTTTCGCGGTCGGCACTGAAGCTTTCTTT.

This clone came up many times. The chain has TRBV7-9 and TRBJ2-7, with 9 bases fitting TRBD1. With 5 bases clipped from V and 2 bases from J, the junction kept 7 bases outside the gene matches. This CDR3 contains 15 residues. Germline V gives CDR1 SEHNR, CDR2 FQNEAQ (reference sequence). The DNA for the CDR3 is TGTGCCAGCAGCCCGCTGGACAGGGGCACCTACGAGCAGTACTTC. Translation gives CASSPLDRGTYEQYF.

This chain uses TRBV5-4 with TRBJ2-2; 8 bases match TRBD2. Germline assignment: CDR1 SGHNT and CDR2 YYREEE (reference sequence). This CDR3 comprises 15 residues. V lost 4 bases and J lost 3; bases outside the gene matches: 5. The CDR3 coding sequence is TGTGCCAGCAGCCCGGGGGGGCCCGACACCGGGGAGCTGTTTTTT. Translation: CASSPGGPDTGELFF. The full variable domain, with the rest looked up from reference TRBV5-4 and TRBJ2-2, is ETGVTQSPTHLIKTRGQQVTLRCSSQSGHNTVSWYQQALGQGPQFIFQYYREEENGRGNFPPRFSGLQFPNYSSELNVNALELDDSALYLCASSPGGPDTGELFFGEGSRLTVL.

The rearrangement joins TRBV14 to TRBJ1-2, with unresolved D. From germline, CDR1 is SGHDN and CDR2 FVKESK. The CDR3 is 11 amino acids. With 5 bases removed from V and 5 bases from J, the gap between germline ends came to 6 bases. The CDR3 DNA follows: TGTGCCAGCAGCGTGAGATATGGCTACACCTTC. It specifies CASSVRYGYTF.

The chain carries TRBV2 and TRBJ1-1, with D perhaps matching TRBD1 (5 bases). The V end lost 11 bases, the J end lost 1 base, and 11 bases lay between the germline ends. The CDR3 runs 12 residues. The V gene's germline CDR1 is SNHLY and CDR2 FYNNEI. DNA of the CDR3: TGTGCCCGCGGGGGTGAGAACACTGAAGCTTTCTTT. It codes for CARGGENTEAFF.

CDR3 nucleotide sequence: TGTGCCAGCAGAAAGGATCAGGGGAACACCGGGGAGCTGTTTTTT. Translating it yields CASRKDQGNTGELFF. The rearrangement joins TRBV28 to TRBJ2-2; tentative D call: TRBD1 (5 bases). This CDR3 region has 15 residues. V was trimmed by 6 bases and J by 1 base, leaving 12 bases between them. CDR1 MDHEN and CDR2 SYDVKM come from the germline V gene.

The chain uses TRBV6-5 and TRBJ2-7, with D perhaps matching TRBD1 or TRBD2 (5 bases each). Trimming cost V 6 bases and J 2 bases, with 14 bases left between them. CDR1 is MNHEY, CDR2 SVGAGI, per germline. CDR3 size: 14 residues. As DNA, the CDR3 is TGTGCCAGCAGCCCCGGGGACCAAACCTACGAGCAGTACTTC. Its protein is CASSPGDQTYEQYF.

The rearrangement uses TRBV2 and TRBJ2-5; weak D call: TRBD2 (6 bases). Trimming cost V 6 bases and J 2 bases, with 13 bases left between them. CDR3 length: 14 residues. The germline CDR1 and CDR2 sequences are SNHLY and FYNNEI. The CDR3 loop reads CASRKSEGQETQYF. The DNA for the CDR3 is TGTGCCAGCAGAAAATCGGAGGGTCAAGAGACCCAGTACTTC.

This clone was seen a single time. J is TRBJ1-5 and V is TRBV6-1; unclear D gene. The germline CDR1 and CDR2 sequences are MNHNS and SASEGT. This CDR3 spans 14 amino acids. The ends were cut back, 2 bases at V and 7 bases at J, with 12 bases in the middle. CDR3 nucleotide sequence: TGTGCCAGCAGTGAATTGGGAGTTACGCAGCCCCAGCATTTT. Protein sequence: CASSELGVTQPQHF.

V usage is TRBV19 and J usage is TRBJ1-5; D ambiguous. The CDR3 contains 13 residues. Germline V lookup: CDR1 LNHDA, CDR2 SQIVND (reference sequence). With 0 bases removed from V and 7 bases from J, the gap between germline ends came to 7 bases. The CDR3 DNA reads as TGTGCCAGTAGTATAGATTGGATGCAGCCCCAGCATTTT. Translating gives CASSIDWMQPQHF.

The chain joins TRBV29-1 to TRBJ2-1, with TRBD1 identical over 12 bases. The CDR3 has 14 residues. The J segment lost 7 bases and the V segment lost 3 bases, leaving 4 bases of the junction unmatched. Germline values: CDR1 SQVTM, CDR2 ANQGSEA. The DNA of the CDR3 is TGCAGCGTTGAGGGACAGGGGGCTGTTAATGAGCAGTTCTTC. Translation gives CSVEGQGAVNEQFF.

The chain combines TRBV7-9 with TRBJ2-7; TRBD1 is a possible D gene (5 bases). The CDR3 covers 14 residues. The germline V gene encodes CDR1 SEHNR and CDR2 FQNEAQ (reference sequence). The ends were cut back, 5 bases at V and 0 bases at J, with 11 bases in the middle. The CDR3 bases are TGTGCCAGCAGCCCGTGGGGCCGCTCCTACGAGCAGTACTTC. It translates to CASSPWGRSYEQYF.

Note on this clone: Other DNA sequences within the sample encode an identical CDR3. This chain connects TRBV28 to TRBJ2-7; maybe TRBD1 (6 bases). The length of the CDR3 is 13 residues. V gave up 5 bases and J gave up 2 bases, with 10 bases separating them. CDR1 and CDR2 from the germline V gene are MDHEN and SYDVKM. In DNA, the CDR3 is TGTGCCAGCAGTCCTGGACAGACCTACGAGCAGTACTTC. Protein: CASSPGQTYEQYF.

The chain has TRBV6-5 and TRBJ1-2; 10 nucleotides align to TRBD1. The CDR3 consists of 15 residues. The J segment lost 4 bases and the V segment lost 10 bases, leaving 12 bases of the junction unmatched. CDR1 and CDR2 from the germline V gene are MNHEY and SVGAGI. The CDR3 sequence: CATIARGQGTYGYTF. In DNA form, the CDR3 reads TGTGCCACCATTGCGAGGGGACAGGGGACCTATGGCTACACCTTC.

This clone appeared once. This chain connects TRBV4-3 to TRBJ1-1; a possible D gene is TRBD1 (6 bases). This CDR3 has 14 residues. With 4 bases removed from V and 3 bases from J, the gap between germline ends came to 12 bases. CDR1 LGHNA and CDR2 YSLEER come from the germline V gene. This chain's CDR3 is CASSPSTGHTEAFF. CDR3 sequence (DNA): TGCGCCAGCAGCCCTTCGACAGGCCACACTGAAGCTTTCTTT.

In its sample, this clone was seen many times. This CDR3 is CASGGSTYEQYF. CDR3 nucleotide sequence: TGTGCCAGCGGGGGGTCAACCTACGAGCAGTACTTC. The chain employs TRBV7-7 and TRBJ2-7, with D possibly TRBD2 on 6 matching bases. Germline values: CDR1 SSHAT, CDR2 FNYEAQ (reference sequence). This CDR3 comprises 12 residues. The germline V and J ends were trimmed by 8 bases and 2 bases, with 10 bases remaining between them.

In this sample, this clone turned up a few times. The rearrangement links TRBV12-3 or TRBV12-4 to TRBJ1-4, with TRBD1 as a possible D gene (5 bases). With 3 bases removed from V and 4 bases from J, the gap between germline ends came to 6 bases. This CDR3 is built from 13 residues. CDR3 amino acids: CASSFQGNEKLFF. The DNA of the CDR3 is TGTGCCAGCAGTTTCCAGGGTAATGAAAAACTGTTTTTT.

This clone was recorded only once. The chain couples TRBV28 to TRBJ1-1, with D hard to call. Germline assignment: CDR1 MDHEN and CDR2 SYDVKM. The ends were cut back, 2 bases at V and 10 bases at J, with 17 bases in the middle. The CDR3 totals 14 residues. The CDR3 DNA reads as TGTGCCAGCAGTTTACCCCTACAAGGGAGGGCAGCTTTCTTT. Amino acid sequence: CASSLPLQGRAAFF.